This T cell receptor (beta chain) was identified during a study of cytomegalovirus exposure and HLA in healthy donors (dated by TCRdb to 2016 to 2017). In terms of the full investigation: In an earlier analysis of 450 to 750 of the donors, around 300 Gb of sequence data and 100 million or so unique TCR beta sequences from about 179 million T cells were reported. Approximately 300 gigabases of sequencing data and 70 million to 100 million unique TCR sequences were included in an early release covering around 650 HLA-typed donors. The genetic ancestry cluster associated with self-reported Caucasian donors included 81% of the roughly 380 genotyped donors. The study was designed to test whether signatures of past pathogen exposure could be identified by cataloging public T cell receptors. Using immunosequencing, the study profiled T cell repertoires from 666 subjects and related those repertoires to cytomegalovirus serostatus. Along with the roughly 670-subject first cohort, a separate validation cohort of some 130 different subjects was used. High-throughput TCR immunosequencing, statistical association of individual TCRs with disease status, and machine learning were combined to predict cytomegalovirus infection status. In a later analysis, previously published TCR beta repertoires from 550 to 750 donors were re-analyzed and high-resolution HLA genotyping was added so that TCR occurrence patterns could be studied. Rather than using new phenotypic data, the later analysis identified candidate immune exposures from TCR beta sequences and from how often those sequences occurred across donors. In an earlier analysis of more than 550 of the donors, high-throughput TCR beta sequencing was used to judge whether each TCR beta V gene segment behaved as functional or pseudogenic. Donor age, sex, ethnicity and CMV serostatus were compiled together with the repertoire data. A later genetic analysis took genome-wide SNP genotypes for about three fifths of the 666 donors and used that subset as a discovery cohort. All discovery cohort repertoires had been generated on a single sequencing platform. HLA typing included class I and class II loci at four-digit resolution. The number of donors typed differed by locus, with roughly 629-640 for A, B, C, DRB1 and DQB1, around 520 for DQA1, about 610 for DPA1, and approximately 470 for DPB1. Several DR-DQ haplotypes were treated as single units for association and clustering because of strong linkage in the cohort. Across roughly 420 genotyped donors of the cohort, an average of 235,054 unique TCR beta nucleotide sequences per donor were sequenced, and roughly 20% of those sequences were non-productive. Findings and caveats that apply to the study as a whole: For the cohort, immune exposure information was limited to CMV serostatus. Linkage disequilibrium might explain the correlated functional status among segregating V segments, but an unknown experimental factor could not be excluded. In a later genetic analysis, a missense DCLRE1C variant was associated with V-gene and J-gene trimming of TCR beta chains, and the association was replicated in an independent cohort. HLA typing was unavailable for some donors at each locus, so association tests used only the typed subset. The study listed 150 to 200 TCR beta chains as associated with cytomegalovirus. In an earlier analysis of fewer than 700 of the donors, most TCR beta V segments appeared in productive rearrangements about 87% or about 30% of the time, broadly matching IMGT annotations. A cluster of highly shared sequence variants was judged likely to represent a technical artifact of the sequencing pipeline. In a later analysis, TCR association rates were found to vary across HLA loci, with the most associated TCRs seen for DRB1 alleles and the fewest for HLA-C alleles. The cohort was sequenced for TCR beta chains only, and without alpha or paired-chain data the features that could be detected were limited. Specific HLA alleles were associated with more than 15,000 TCR beta sequences at a false discovery rate of 0.05 in a later analysis. Roughly uniform sequencing depth across donors was assumed in presence/absence analyses, although this assumption may not hold. In a later analysis, several top co-occurrence clusters were reported to appear linked to parvovirus B19, influenza, CMV and Epstein-Barr virus. Because counts were too low, 15 to 20 rarely observed V segments, including chromosome 9 orphons, were excluded from the earlier analysis of a few hundred of the donors. Most TCR sequences were observed very rarely across donors, whereas some public TCRs were present in many individuals. In a later analysis, HLA-associated TCR beta chains were found to be more clonally expanded and to have lower generation probabilities than equally common non-associated chains. A further reported finding was that TCR beta sequences accurately predicted the HLA-A and HLA-B alleles for most subjects in the first cohort. It was suggested by the authors that the approach could potentially be generalized to other disease states and immunological phenotypes. A few of the identified cytomegalovirus-associated TCR beta chains were confirmed in vitro to be specific for cytomegalovirus antigens. A later analysis found that most CMV-associated TCR beta chains appeared HLA-restricted, with HLA associations seemingly driven largely by CMV exposure. Cytomegalovirus status was reported to be diagnosed by the classifier with high specificity and sensitivity in both the original and validation cohorts. According to a later genetic analysis, donors in an Asian-associated ancestry cluster had fewer N-insertions in productive TCRs than the approximately 650-donor mean. When HLA alleles, especially DR and DQ, strongly co-occurred, attributing TCR associations to individual alleles was difficult. Because the 87-base-pair reads could not distinguish some IMGT-functional V segments, including TRBV6-2 and TRBV6-3, those segments were excluded.

As for this clone: Its antigen is unknown. No base quality information exists; no much larger clone differs at one position.

In total, 600 or so healthy bone marrow donors made up the cohort. Cohort members were all nominally healthy when sampled, although unrecorded immune exposures were likely present. The donor was CMV seropositive and belonged to the group of more than 250 seropositive cohort members. Each donor provided a peripheral blood sample, and peripheral blood mononuclear cells were used for TCR beta sequencing. Genomic DNA extraction from the blood cell samples was performed with the Qiagen DNeasy Blood Extraction Kit. The CDR3 starts with the cysteine, ends with the phenylalanine, and has 16 residues. Left in the record is the CDR3 DNA by itself, 48 bases read in frame from the first base. Looking up the germline V gene yields CDR1 LGHNT and CDR2 FRNRAP. V loses 2 bases, J loses 0 bases, and the germline ends lie 10 bases apart. Library generation was performed with the immunoSEQ multiplex PCR assay. A mixture of 60 forward primers for TCR Vbeta segments and 13 reverse primers for TCR Jbeta segments was used in the multiplex PCR. The CDR3 region of rearranged TCR beta genes was amplified from genomic DNA with a multiplex PCR assay. On the Illumina HiSeq System, the amplified TCR beta libraries were sequenced as 87-base-pair reads. Processing in the source paper ran as follows. In a later analysis, 80 million or so unique TCR beta chains were counted across the roughly 610 repertoires, and about 9.9 million of these chains were shared by at least two donors. Raw reads were error-corrected and collapsed into unique sequences with a nearest-neighbor algorithm that merged closely related sequences to remove PCR and sequencing errors. To assign V, D and J gene segments, CDR3 sequences were aligned to IMGT reference sequences. For a sequence to be retained, a match of at least six nucleotides to both a V gene segment and a J gene segment was required. A rearrangement was called productive if the CDR3 had no stop codons and remained in frame with V and J, and every other rearrangement was called non-productive. CDR3 was defined according to IMGT convention as the region running from the second conserved V-encoded cysteine to the conserved J-encoded phenylalanine. The earlier analysis of 500 to 650 of the donors excluded any sequence lacking an unambiguous match to a single V gene segment. An earlier analysis of under 750 of the donors called V segments functional above 56.7% productive rearrangements and segregating when the between-donor standard deviation exceeded 5%. A statistical classification framework was built to diagnose cytomegalovirus status from the catalog of TCR beta chain sequences. A later analysis assigned V and J genes by comparing TCR nucleotide sequences with IMGT/GENE-DB human TR gene sequences. In a later analysis, CDR3 sequences and most-parsimonious VDJ recombination scenarios were assigned using the TCRdist pipeline. In a later analysis, each TCR beta chain was defined by its CDR3 amino acid sequence together with its V-gene family, and reads lacking a unique V-gene family were excluded. As a way to deal with suspected cross-contamination and a sequencing artifact, a later analysis dropped 450 to 700 nucleotide sequences that were highly shared and had low generation probability. In a later analysis, a clonal expansion index for each public chain was calculated from normalized within-repertoire ranks of inferred template counts. In a later analysis, generation probabilities were computed using a VDJ recombination model fitted to out-of-frame rearrangements, and the results were checked against IGoR. Hypergeometric tests were used in a later analysis to score TCR-TCR, TCR-HLA and TCR-CMV co-occurrence, with a repertoire-size bias correction applied to the TCR pairs. To estimate false discovery rates, a later analysis permuted the HLA or CMV assignments 20 times. In a later analysis, co-occurring TCRs were grouped with DBSCAN, and TCRdist sequence similarity was added when clustering was performed within HLA-allele-positive subsets. Repertoires with fewer than 30,000 or more than 120,000 public chains were left out of co-occurrence clustering, as were five repertoires with anomalous nucleotide sharing. TCRdb carries this immuneACCESS record with in-frame sequences only. Its versions omit some clonotypes, under half of them owing to an unresolved V gene in the studies checked, with the rest unexplained. The V and J calls and the clone size are those of that table, but D and trimming were determined from the DNA. The sample table shows 90,000 to 100,000 clones, and around 76% are seen once. The ten biggest clones cover around 17% of the sample.

The clonotype was recovered from a woman aged 60-70 years in good health and CMV-seropositive. This sequence uses TRBV12-5 and TRBJ2-2; the D gene is perhaps TRBD1, from 5 matching bases. Sequenced material: PBMCs. The DNA is TGTGCTAGTGGTTTGCCTCCAGGGACGAACACCGGGGAGCTGTTTTTT. This codes for CASGLPPGTNTGELFF.